The 17 T cell receptor beta chains below all came from one sample that was sequenced in a study of technical replicates of blood from several donors. Libraries were prepared by immunoSEQ multiplex PCR; TCRdb keeps only in-frame clonotypes and omits some of them. Here the sample spans approximately 81,000 clones, approximately 78% being singletons. The sequenced sample consisted of PBMCs. All receptors derive from a human donor in good health. Some clones in this sample may be carry-over from other donors' samples.

The rearrangement links TRBV2 to TRBJ2-5; D is undetermined. The CDR3 extends over 13 amino acids. V gave up 4 bases and J gave up 5 bases, with 11 bases separating them. The germline gives CDR1 SNHLY, CDR2 FYNNEI. This CDR3 is CASSVRFWETQYF. CDR3 DNA sequence: TGTGCCAGCAGTGTACGGTTTTGGGAGACCCAGTACTTC.

This chain links TRBV27 with TRBJ2-7, with 9 nucleotides matching TRBD1. Germline lookup yields CDR1 MNHEY and CDR2 SMNVEV (reference sequence). CDR3 length: 15 residues. The trim removed 3 bases at V and 1 base at J, leaving 4 bases unmatched. Here the CDR3 reads CASSFKGTGSYEQYF. Written as DNA, the CDR3 is TGTGCCAGCAGTTTTAAGGGGACAGGGTCCTACGAGCAGTACTTC.

The chain recombines TRBV4-2 with TRBJ2-2; D not certain. Germline CDR1 reads LGHNA; CDR2 reads YNFKEQ. The CDR3 has 11 residues. Between the trimmed V and J ends, which lost 5 bases and 7 bases, there was a span of 5 bases. The CDR3 loop is CASSVRGELFF. CDR3 coding DNA: TGTGCCAGCAGCGTCCGCGGGGAGCTGTTTTTT.

This clone was counted a few times. The chain employs TRBV6-6 and TRBJ1-5; 8 nucleotides line up with TRBD1. CDR3 length equals 15 residues. V shed 5 bases, J shed 5 bases, and the junction held 8 bases outside the gene matches. Per the germline V gene, CDR1 is MNHNY and CDR2 is SVGAGI (reference sequence). In DNA form, the CDR3 reads TGTGCCAGCAGTGACAGCAGGGGGCTTTATCAGCCCCAGCATTTT. Translating it yields CASSDSRGLYQPQHF.

The chain links TRBV7-9 to TRBJ2-7, with 9 positions matching TRBD1. CDR1 SEHNR and CDR2 FQNEAQ come from the germline V gene (reference sequence). The J segment lost 0 bases and the V segment lost 3 bases, leaving 6 bases of the junction unmatched. This CDR3 spans 16 amino acids. The CDR3 DNA reads as TGTGCCAGCAGCTTCCCCGGGACAGGGCACTCCTACGAGCAGTACTTC. This gives the protein CASSFPGTGHSYEQYF.

The V call is TRBV5-1, the J call TRBJ1-1, with 9 bases aligning to TRBD1. This CDR3 has 15 amino acids. Germline V lookup: CDR1 SGHRS, CDR2 YFSETQ. V trimming: 0 bases; J trimming: 6 bases; junction bases outside the gene matches: 6. The CDR3 DNA reads TGCGCCAGCAGCTTGGTAGGACAGGGGTTGTCTGAAGCTTTCTTT. Translation: CASSLVGQGLSEAFF.

V gene TRBV5-6 combines with J gene TRBJ1-5; the D gene is possibly TRBD1 (6 bases). Germline values: CDR1 SGHDT, CDR2 YYEEEE. The CDR3 extends over 15 amino acids. V lost 1 base, J lost 6 bases, and 14 bases lay in between. The CDR3 protein is CASSLSGGAGQPQHF. CDR3 in DNA: TGTGCCAGCAGCTTGTCGGGGGGCGCGGGTCAGCCCCAGCATTTT.

The chain employs TRBV30 and TRBJ1-2; D remains ambiguous. Trimming shortened V by 0 bases and J by 7 bases, and 9 bases separated the two germline ends. This CDR3 spans 12 amino acids. Per the germline V gene, CDR1 is GTSNPN and CDR2 is SVGIG (reference sequence). CDR3 DNA: TGTGCCTGGAGTGTATATGGACTTGGCTACACCTTC. It codes for CAWSVYGLGYTF.

The V call is TRBV4-1, the J call TRBJ1-3, with 7 bases matching TRBD1. The germline V gene encodes CDR1 MGHRA and CDR2 YSYEKL. The trim removed 5 bases at V and 0 bases at J, leaving 13 bases unmatched. The CDR3 loop spans 18 amino acids. CDR3 amino acids: CASSETGTVIISGNTIYF. CDR3 bases: TGCGCCAGCAGCGAAACCGGGACAGTGATAATCTCTGGAAACACCATATATTTT.

V is TRBV2 and J is TRBJ2-7, with 10 bases lining up with TRBD2. The CDR3 consists of 14 residues. The V gene's germline CDR1 is SNHLY and CDR2 FYNNEI. J gave up 2 bases and V 11 bases, and 9 bases lay outside the gene matches. DNA for the CDR3: TGTGCCGTCCTGCTAGCGGGGGAAACCTACGAGCAGTACTTC. It encodes CAVLLAGETYEQYF.

This chain uses TRBV9 with TRBJ2-2; 7 bases fit TRBD2. The V segment lost 0 bases and the J segment 4 bases; nucleotides outside the gene matches: 6. The CDR3 sequence is 16 residues long. Germline CDR1 and CDR2: SGDLS and YYNGEE. This chain's CDR3 is CASSVGGRDGTGELFF. The CDR3 DNA reads TGTGCCAGCAGCGTAGGGGGGAGGGATGGCACCGGGGAGCTGTTTTTT. Using reference TRBV9 and TRBJ2-2 for the parts outside the CDR3, the full variable domain is DSGVTQTPKHLITATGQRVTLRCSPRSGDLSVYWYQQSLDQGLQFLIQYYNGEERAKGNILERFSAQQFPDLHSELNLSSLELGDSALYFCASSVGGRDGTGELFFGEGSRLTVL.

The V gene is TRBV5-1, the J gene TRBJ2-7; 7 nucleotides line up with TRBD2. Trimming took 6 bases from V and 3 from J; bases not matched to a gene: 12. CDR3 length: 15 amino acids. From germline, CDR1 is SGHRS and CDR2 YFSETQ. CDR3 sequence: CASTVGGDRIYEQYF. The CDR3 DNA sequence: TGCGCCAGCACCGTGGGGGGGGATAGGATCTACGAGCAGTACTTC.

The rearrangement links TRBV18 to TRBJ1-2; D gene unclear. CDR3 length equals 11 residues. Germline V lookup: CDR1 KGHSH, CDR2 LQKENI. The V and J ends lost 3 bases and 8 bases respectively, with 7 bases between them. CDR3 DNA sequence: TGTGCCAGCTCACCCCGGGAGGGCTACACCTTC. Residues: CASSPREGYTF.

This chain links TRBV7-9 with TRBJ1-2, with 11 nucleotides matching TRBD1. This CDR3 is 15 amino acids long. CDR1 is SEHNR and CDR2 is FQNEAQ in the germline V gene (reference sequence). The V segment lost 5 bases and the J segment 4 bases; nucleotides outside the gene matches: 6. The CDR3 spells CASSRTGGKLYGYTF. The CDR3 nucleotides read TGTGCCAGCAGCCGGACAGGGGGCAAGCTCTATGGCTACACCTTC.

Only a few counts were recorded for this clone. The V gene is TRBV11-3, the J gene TRBJ1-1; D is undetermined. The V gene lost 3 bases and the J gene lost 3 bases, with 8 bases spanning the gap. The CDR3 has 13 amino acids. Germline V gene lookup returns CDR1 SGHNT and CDR2 YENEEA. The CDR3 is CASSFFGDTEAFF. CDR3 bases: TGTGCCAGCAGCTTTTTCGGGGACACTGAAGCTTTCTTT.

V gene TRBV4-1 combines with J gene TRBJ2-3, with D uncertain. This CDR3 is 17 amino acids long. The germline V gene has CDR1 MGHRA and CDR2 YSYEKL. The V and J ends lost 4 bases and 6 bases respectively, with 23 bases between them. CDR3 sequence: CASSPVARPRLSDTQYF. The CDR3 region has the DNA TGCGCCAGCAGCCCCGTGGCGCGGCCTAGGTTATCGGATACGCAGTATTTT.

This clone was counted once. This chain joins TRBV20-1 and TRBJ2-7; D unclear. The CDR3 consists of 11 residues. Trimming cost V 4 bases and J 3 bases, with 7 bases left between them. Germline V gives CDR1 DFQATT, CDR2 SNEGSKA (reference sequence). Here the CDR3 reads CSATNGYEQYF. In DNA form, the CDR3 reads TGCAGTGCTACAAACGGCTACGAGCAGTACTTC.